What follows is one TCR beta chain and its context. Its antigen is as yet unknown. This record comes from a study of cytomegalovirus exposure and HLA in healthy donors. In the study overall: Earlier findings included roughly 100 million unique TCR beta sequences obtained from about 179 million T cells. Unique TCRs numbering some 93 million, obtained from HLA-typed donors, made up an early data release. Study-level results: A later analysis found that most CMV-associated TCR beta chains appeared HLA-restricted.

With 60 Vbeta and 13 Jbeta primers, the PCR was carried out. The data were produced by immunoSEQ multiplex PCR, yet TCRdb's version contains in-frame clones alone and is incomplete. The sample lists about 120,000 clones; 77% were seen once. Specimen: PBMCs. The source of this sequence is a human donor in good health.

CDR3 in amino acids: CASTAGQGAYEQYF. As DNA, the CDR3 is TGTGCCAGCACCGCCGGACAGGGGGCCTACGAGCAGTACTTC. The chain joins TRBV6-1 to TRBJ2-7; 10 bases are a match to TRBD1. V trimming: 7 bases; J trimming: 2 bases; junction bases outside the gene matches: 5. Germline assignment: CDR1 MNHNS and CDR2 SASEGT. The CDR3 is 14 residues long.